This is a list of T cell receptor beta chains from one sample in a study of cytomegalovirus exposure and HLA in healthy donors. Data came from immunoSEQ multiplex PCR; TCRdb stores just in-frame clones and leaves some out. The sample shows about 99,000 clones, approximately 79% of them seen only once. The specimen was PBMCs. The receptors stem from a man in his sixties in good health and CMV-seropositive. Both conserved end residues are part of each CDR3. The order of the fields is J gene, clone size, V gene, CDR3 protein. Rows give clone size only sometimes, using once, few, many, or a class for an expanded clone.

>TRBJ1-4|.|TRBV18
CASSPGTDHNEKLFF
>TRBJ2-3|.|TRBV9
CASSVQGVSTDTQYF
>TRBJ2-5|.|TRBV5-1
CASSLQGEETQYF
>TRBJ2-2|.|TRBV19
CASRPGLAGGHVTGELFF
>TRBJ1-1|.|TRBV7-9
CASSLPPTGGTEAFF
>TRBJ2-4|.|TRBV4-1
CASSLPDRADIQYF
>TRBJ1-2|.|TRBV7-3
CASSLHPGQGYGYTF
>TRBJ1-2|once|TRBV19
CASSTRSHYTF
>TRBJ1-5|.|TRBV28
CASSLSQGSPQHF
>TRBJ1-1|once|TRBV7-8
CASSLGGAHDTEAFF
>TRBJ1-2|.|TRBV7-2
CASSLSGYNGYTF
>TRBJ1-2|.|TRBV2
CASKISQIYGYTF
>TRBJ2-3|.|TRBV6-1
CASSEWGLAGGRADTQYF
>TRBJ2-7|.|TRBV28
CASRDRGRNEQYF
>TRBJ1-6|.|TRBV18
CASSSGQTDNSPLHF
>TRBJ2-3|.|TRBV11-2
CASSFQGRADTQYF
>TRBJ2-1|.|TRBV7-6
CASSLGTGLLEQFF
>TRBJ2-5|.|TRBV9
CASSVEAGGRGTQYF
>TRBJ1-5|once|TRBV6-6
CASRGQERVNQPQHF
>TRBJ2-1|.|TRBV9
CASSVVAGFLYNEQFF
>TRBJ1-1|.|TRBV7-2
CASSRGHNTEAFF
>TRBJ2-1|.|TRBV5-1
CASSLVVGGYNEQFF
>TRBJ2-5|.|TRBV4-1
CASQVSGGSQETQYF
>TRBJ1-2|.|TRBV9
CASSEGRGVGGYTF
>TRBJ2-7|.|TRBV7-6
CASSPQGAVYEQYF
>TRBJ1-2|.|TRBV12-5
CASGTGVYGYTF
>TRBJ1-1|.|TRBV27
CASSLTGTGGARTEAFF
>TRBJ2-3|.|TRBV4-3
CASSRQGYTDTQYF
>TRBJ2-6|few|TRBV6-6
CASSYTDRANVLTF
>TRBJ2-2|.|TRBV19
CASSTAGGGTGELFF